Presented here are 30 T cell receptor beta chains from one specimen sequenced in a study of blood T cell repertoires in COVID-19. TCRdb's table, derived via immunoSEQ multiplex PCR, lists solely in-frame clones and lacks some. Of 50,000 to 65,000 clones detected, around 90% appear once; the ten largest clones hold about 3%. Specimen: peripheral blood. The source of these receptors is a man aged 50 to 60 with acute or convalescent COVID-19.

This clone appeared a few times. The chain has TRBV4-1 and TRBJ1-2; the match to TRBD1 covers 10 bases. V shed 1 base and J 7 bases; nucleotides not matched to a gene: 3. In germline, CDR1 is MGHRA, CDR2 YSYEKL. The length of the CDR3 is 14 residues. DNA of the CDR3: TGCGCCAGCAGCCAAGGACAGGGGGCCTCTGGCTACACCTTC. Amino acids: CASSQGQGASGYTF.

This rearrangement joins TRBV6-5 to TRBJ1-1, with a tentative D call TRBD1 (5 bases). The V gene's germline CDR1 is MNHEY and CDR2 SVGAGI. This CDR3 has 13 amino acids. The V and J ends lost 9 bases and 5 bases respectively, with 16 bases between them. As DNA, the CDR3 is TGTGCCAGTCTAAATGGGGGAGGGACTGAAGCTTTCTTT. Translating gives CASLNGGGTEAFF.

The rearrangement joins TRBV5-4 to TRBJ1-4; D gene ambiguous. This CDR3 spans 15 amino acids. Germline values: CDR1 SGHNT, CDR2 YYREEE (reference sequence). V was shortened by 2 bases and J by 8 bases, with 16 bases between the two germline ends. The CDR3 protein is CASSFGRSVGEKLFF. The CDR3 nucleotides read TGTGCCAGCAGCTTTGGGAGGTCCGTGGGGGAAAAACTGTTTTTT.

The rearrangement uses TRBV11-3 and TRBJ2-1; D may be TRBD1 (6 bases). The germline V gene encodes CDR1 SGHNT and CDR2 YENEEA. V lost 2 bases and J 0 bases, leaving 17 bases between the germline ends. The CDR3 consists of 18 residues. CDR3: CASSLHPQGTGSYNEQFF. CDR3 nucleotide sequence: TGTGCCAGCAGCTTACACCCCCAGGGGACCGGCTCCTACAATGAGCAGTTCTTC.

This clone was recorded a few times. The CDR3 coding sequence is TGCGCCAGCAGCCCCGGGAGCGGGGGACCCCAAGAGACCCAGTACTTC. It encodes CASSPGSGGPQETQYF. The chain uses TRBV5-1 and TRBJ2-5, with 8 bases identical to TRBD2. The CDR3 is 16 amino acids. Germline V gene lookup returns CDR1 SGHRS and CDR2 YFSETQ. The ends lost 4 bases at V and 1 base at J; junction bases unmatched: 9.

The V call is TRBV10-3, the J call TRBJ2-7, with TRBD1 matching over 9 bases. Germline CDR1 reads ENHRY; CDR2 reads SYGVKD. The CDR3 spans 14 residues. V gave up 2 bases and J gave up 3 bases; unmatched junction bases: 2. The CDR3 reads CAISEGTGYYEQYF. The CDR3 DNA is TGTGCCATCAGTGAGGGGACAGGGTACTACGAGCAGTACTTC.

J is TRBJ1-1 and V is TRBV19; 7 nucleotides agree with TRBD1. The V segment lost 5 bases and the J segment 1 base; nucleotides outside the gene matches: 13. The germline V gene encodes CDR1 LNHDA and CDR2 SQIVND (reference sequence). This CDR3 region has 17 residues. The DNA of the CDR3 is TGTGCCAGTAGTGCGATACGAACCGGGACAGCGAACACTGAAGCTTTCTTT. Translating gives CASSAIRTGTANTEAFF.

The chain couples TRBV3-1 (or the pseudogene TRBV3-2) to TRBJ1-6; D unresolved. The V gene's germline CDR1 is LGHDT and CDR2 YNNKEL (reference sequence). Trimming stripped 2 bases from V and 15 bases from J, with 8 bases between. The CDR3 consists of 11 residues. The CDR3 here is CASSQSGLLHF. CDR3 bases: TGTGCCAGCAGCCAATCTGGGCTCCTCCACTTT.

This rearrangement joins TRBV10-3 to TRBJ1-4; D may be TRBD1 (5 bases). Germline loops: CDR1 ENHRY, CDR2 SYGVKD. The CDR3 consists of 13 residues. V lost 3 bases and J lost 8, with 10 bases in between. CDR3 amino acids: CAISDGGSEKLFF. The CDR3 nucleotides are TGTGCCATCAGTGACGGGGGGTCCGAAAAACTGTTTTTT.

CDR3 in DNA: TGTGCCACCAGCCGACTTCAGGGAAAGCAGTACTTC. This translates into CATSRLQGKQYF. The chain recombines TRBV15 with TRBJ2-7; perhaps TRBD1 as D (5 bases). Trimming stripped 5 bases from V and 8 bases from J, with 13 bases between. CDR1 is LNHNV and CDR2 is YYDKDF in the germline V gene (reference sequence). This CDR3 has 12 residues. The whole variable domain, remainder taken from reference TRBV15 and TRBJ2-7, is DAMVIQNPRYQVTQFGKPVTLSCSQTLNHNVMYWYQQKSSQAPKLLFHYYDKDFNNEADTPDNFQSRRPNTSFCFLDIRSPGLGDTAMYLCATSRLQGKQYFGPGTRLTVT.

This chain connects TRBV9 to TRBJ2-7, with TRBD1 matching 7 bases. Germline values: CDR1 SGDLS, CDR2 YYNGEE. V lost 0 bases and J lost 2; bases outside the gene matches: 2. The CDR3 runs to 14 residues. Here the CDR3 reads CASSVGQGPYEQYF. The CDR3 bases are TGTGCCAGCAGCGTAGGACAGGGCCCCTACGAGCAGTACTTC.

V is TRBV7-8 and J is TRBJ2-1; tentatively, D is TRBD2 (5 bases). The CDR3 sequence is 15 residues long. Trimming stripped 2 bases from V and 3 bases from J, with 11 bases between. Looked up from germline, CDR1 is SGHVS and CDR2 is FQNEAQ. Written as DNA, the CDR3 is TGTGCCAGCAGCTTAAGCGGACCCAGCTACAATGAGCAGTTCTTC. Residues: CASSLSGPSYNEQFF.

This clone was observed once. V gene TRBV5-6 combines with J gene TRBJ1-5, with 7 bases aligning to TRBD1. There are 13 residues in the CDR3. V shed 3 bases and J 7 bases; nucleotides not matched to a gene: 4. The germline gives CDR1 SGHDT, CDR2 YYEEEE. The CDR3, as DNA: TGTGCCAGCAGCTCTCGACAGGGCCAGCCCCAGCATTTT. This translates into CASSSRQGQPQHF.

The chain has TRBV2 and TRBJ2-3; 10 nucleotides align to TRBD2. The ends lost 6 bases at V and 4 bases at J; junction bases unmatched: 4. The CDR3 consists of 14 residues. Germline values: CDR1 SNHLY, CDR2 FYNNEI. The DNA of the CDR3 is TGTGCCAGCAGCCTCAGCGGGGGGGCAGATACGCAGTATTTT. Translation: CASSLSGGADTQYF.

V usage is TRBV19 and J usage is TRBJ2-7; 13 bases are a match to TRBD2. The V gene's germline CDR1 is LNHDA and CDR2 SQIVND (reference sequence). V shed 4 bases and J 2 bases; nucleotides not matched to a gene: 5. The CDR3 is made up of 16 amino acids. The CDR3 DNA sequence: TGTGCCAGTAGTAAGGGACTAGCGGGGTCGACCTACGAGCAGTACTTC. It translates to CASSKGLAGSTYEQYF. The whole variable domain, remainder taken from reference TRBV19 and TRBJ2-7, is DGGITQSPKYLFRKEGQNVTLSCEQNLNHDAMYWYRQDPGQGLRLIYYSQIVNDFQKGDIAEGYSVSREKKESFPLTVTSAQKNPTAFYLCASSKGLAGSTYEQYFGPGTRLTVT.

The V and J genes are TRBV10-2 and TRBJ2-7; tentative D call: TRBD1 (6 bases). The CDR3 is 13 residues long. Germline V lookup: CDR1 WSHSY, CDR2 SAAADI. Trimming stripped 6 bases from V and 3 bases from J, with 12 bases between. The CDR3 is CASRLGQNYEQYF. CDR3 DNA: TGCGCCAGCAGGCTTGGACAGAACTACGAGCAGTACTTC.

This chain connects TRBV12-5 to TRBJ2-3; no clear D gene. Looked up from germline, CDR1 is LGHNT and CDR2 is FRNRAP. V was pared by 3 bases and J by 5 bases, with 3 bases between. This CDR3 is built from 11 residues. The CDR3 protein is CASGFIDTQYF. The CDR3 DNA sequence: TGTGCTAGTGGTTTCATAGATACGCAGTATTTT. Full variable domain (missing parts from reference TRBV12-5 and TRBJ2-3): DARVTQTPRHKVTEMGQEVTMRCQPILGHNTVFWYRQTMMQGLELLAYFRNRAPLDDSGMPKDRFSAEMPDATLATLKIQPSEPRDSAVYFCASGFIDTQYFGPGTRLTVL.

Here the CDR3 reads CASVRPGVSSANEQFF. For the CDR3, the DNA is TGTGCCAGCGTACGGCCCGGAGTAAGCTCGGCCAATGAGCAGTTCTTC. The chain links TRBV28 to TRBJ2-1, with D hard to call. CDR3 size: 16 residues. From germline, CDR1 is MDHEN and CDR2 SYDVKM. V gave up 8 bases and J gave up 6 bases, with 23 bases separating them.

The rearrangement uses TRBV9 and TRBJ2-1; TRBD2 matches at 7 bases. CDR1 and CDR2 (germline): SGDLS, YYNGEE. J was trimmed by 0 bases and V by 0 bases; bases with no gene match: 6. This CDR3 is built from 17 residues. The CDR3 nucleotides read TGTGCCAGCAGCGTAGCTACGGGCGGGGGCTCCTACAATGAGCAGTTCTTC. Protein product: CASSVATGGGSYNEQFF.

CDR3 DNA sequence: TGTGCTAGTGGTTTGGGACAAAGCTCCTACGAGCAGTACTTC. As protein: CASGLGQSSYEQYF. The chain employs TRBV12-5 and TRBJ2-7; no clear D. Germline V CDR1 and CDR2: LGHNT, FRNRAP. Trimming removed 1 base from V and 0 bases from J, with 7 bases in between. This CDR3 region has 14 residues.

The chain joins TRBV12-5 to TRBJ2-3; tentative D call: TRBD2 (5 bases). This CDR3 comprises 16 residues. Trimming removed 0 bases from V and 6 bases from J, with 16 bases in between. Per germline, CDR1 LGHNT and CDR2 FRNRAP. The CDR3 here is CASGLVPAARADTQYF. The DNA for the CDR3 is TGTGCTAGTGGTTTGGTACCCGCGGCGAGGGCGGATACGCAGTATTTT.

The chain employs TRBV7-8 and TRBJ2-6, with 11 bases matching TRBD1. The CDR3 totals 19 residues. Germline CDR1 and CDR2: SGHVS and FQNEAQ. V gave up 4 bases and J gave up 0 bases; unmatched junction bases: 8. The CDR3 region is CASSSLWGTGGSGANVLTF. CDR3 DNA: TGTGCCAGCAGCTCCTTGTGGGGGACAGGGGGCTCTGGGGCCAACGTCCTGACTTTC.

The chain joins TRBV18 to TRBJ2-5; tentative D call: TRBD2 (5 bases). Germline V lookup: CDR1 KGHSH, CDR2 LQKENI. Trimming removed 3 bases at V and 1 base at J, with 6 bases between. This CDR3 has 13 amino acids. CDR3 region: CASSPGSQETQYF. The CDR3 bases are TGTGCCAGCTCACCTGGGAGCCAAGAGACCCAGTACTTC.

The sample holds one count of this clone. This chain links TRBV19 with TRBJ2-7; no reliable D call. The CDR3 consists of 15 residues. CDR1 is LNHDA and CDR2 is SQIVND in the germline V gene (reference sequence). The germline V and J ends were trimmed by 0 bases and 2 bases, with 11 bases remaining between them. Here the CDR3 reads CASSIDGLRTYEQYF. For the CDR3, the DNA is TGTGCCAGTAGTATAGATGGGCTCCGCACCTACGAGCAGTACTTC.

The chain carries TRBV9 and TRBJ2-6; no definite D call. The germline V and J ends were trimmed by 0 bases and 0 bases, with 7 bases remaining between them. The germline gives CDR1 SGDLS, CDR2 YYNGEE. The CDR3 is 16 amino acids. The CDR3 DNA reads TGTGCCAGCAGCGTAGATCCCCTCTCTGGGGCCAACGTCCTGACTTTC. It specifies CASSVDPLSGANVLTF.

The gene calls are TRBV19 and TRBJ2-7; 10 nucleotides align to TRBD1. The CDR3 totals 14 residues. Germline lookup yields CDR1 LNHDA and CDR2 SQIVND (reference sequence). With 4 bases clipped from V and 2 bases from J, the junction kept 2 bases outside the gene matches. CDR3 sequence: CASSRTGGPYEQYF. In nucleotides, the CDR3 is TGTGCCAGTAGTAGGACAGGGGGTCCCTACGAGCAGTACTTC.

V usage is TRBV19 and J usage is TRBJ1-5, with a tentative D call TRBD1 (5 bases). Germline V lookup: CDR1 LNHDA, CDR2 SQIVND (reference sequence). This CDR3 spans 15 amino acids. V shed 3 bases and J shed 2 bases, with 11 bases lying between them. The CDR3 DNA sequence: TGTGCCAGTAGTATGGACACCACCCGCAATCAGCCCCAGCATTTT. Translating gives CASSMDTTRNQPQHF. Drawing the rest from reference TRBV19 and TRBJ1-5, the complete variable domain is DGGITQSPKYLFRKEGQNVTLSCEQNLNHDAMYWYRQDPGQGLRLIYYSQIVNDFQKGDIAEGYSVSREKKESFPLTVTSAQKNPTAFYLCASSMDTTRNQPQHFGDGTRLSIL.

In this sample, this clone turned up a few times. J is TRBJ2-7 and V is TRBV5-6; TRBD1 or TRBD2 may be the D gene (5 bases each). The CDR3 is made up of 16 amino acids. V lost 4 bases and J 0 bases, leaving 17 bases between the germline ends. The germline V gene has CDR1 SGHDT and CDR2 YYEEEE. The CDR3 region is CASSLGLSGSSYEQYF. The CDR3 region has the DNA TGTGCCAGCAGCCTGGGGCTAAGCGGTAGCTCCTACGAGCAGTACTTC.

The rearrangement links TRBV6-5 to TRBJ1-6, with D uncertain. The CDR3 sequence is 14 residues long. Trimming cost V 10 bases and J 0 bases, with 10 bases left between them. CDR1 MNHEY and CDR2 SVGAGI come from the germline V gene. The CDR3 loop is CATSISSYNSPLHF. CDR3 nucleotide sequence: TGTGCCACCTCAATCAGCTCCTATAATTCACCCCTCCACTTT.

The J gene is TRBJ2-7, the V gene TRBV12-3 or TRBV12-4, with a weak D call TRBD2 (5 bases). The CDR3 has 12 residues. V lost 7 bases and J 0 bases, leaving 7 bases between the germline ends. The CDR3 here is CASKGSSYEQYF. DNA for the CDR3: TGTGCCAGCAAAGGGAGCTCCTACGAGCAGTACTTC.